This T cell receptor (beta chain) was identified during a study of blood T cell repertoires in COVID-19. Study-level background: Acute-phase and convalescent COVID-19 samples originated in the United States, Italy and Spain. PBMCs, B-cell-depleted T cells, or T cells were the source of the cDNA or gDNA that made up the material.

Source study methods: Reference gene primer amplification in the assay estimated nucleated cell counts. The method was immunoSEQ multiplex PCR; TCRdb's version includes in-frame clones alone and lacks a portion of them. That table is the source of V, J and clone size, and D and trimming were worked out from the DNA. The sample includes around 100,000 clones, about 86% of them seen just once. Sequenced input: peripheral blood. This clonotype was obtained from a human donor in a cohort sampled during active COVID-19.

The CDR3 sequence is CASSLMYRGAAGNTIYF. For the CDR3, the DNA is TGTGCCAGCAGCCTGATGTATCGGGGGGCCGCTGGAAACACCATATATTTT. The chain carries TRBV3-1 (or the pseudogene TRBV3-2) and TRBJ1-3; possible D gene TRBD1, 6 bases. The CDR3 has 17 amino acids. Deletions cut 4 bases from V and 2 bases from J, with 18 bases between. Germline lookup yields CDR1 LGHDT and CDR2 YNNKEL (reference sequence).